This T cell receptor beta chain was sequenced for a study of T cell repertoires in cytomegalovirus infection (dated by TCRdb to about 2019). Background for the entire study: The peptide stimulations were aimed at well-studied HLA-B-restricted epitopes as well as recently identified HLA-C-restricted CMV epitopes, whose presentation resists viral immunomodulation. Donor HLA type was relevant to the analysis, because carriage of CMV infection together with the matching HLA type was indicated by public TCR beta signatures. Points the paper makes about the study in general: In both this cohort and an independent roughly 330-donor cohort, the cumulative frequency of public TCR beta family members distinguished carriers of CMV infection plus the relevant HLA type. The ex vivo response was dominated by HLA-C-restricted CMV-specific TCR beta clonotypes, which also provided the single most frequent clonotype in two of eight donors.

This specimen's treatment or condition label, per the study, means: in vitro stimulation with specific CMV peptide epitopes to enrich CMV-specific T cells. The instrument given in TCRdb is Illumina HiSeq 1500. Using fastp at Q25 and MiXCR, TCRdb reprocessed the public reads and kept productive beta chains. Merged by CDR3 protein, the rows form single entries marked with the most common genes and DNA. A total of approximately 71,000 distinct CDR3 sequences appear in this sample, 20% to 25% of them only once. The ten most abundant clones make up about 66% of the sample. Trimming at the junction amounts to 2 bases on V and 5 bases on J, and the germline ends lie 13 bases apart. The cysteine opens and the phenylalanine closes a CDR3 of 14 amino acids. The CDR3 DNA has 42 bases and is translated from base 1. Comments on this clonotype: The antigen it recognizes is unknown. Base qualities were left out, and no much larger clone turns up one base away.

The TCR originated in a human donor in good health (CMV status not recorded). Some clones in this sample may be carry-over from other donors' samples. The chain joins TRBV12-3 or TRBV12-4 to TRBJ2-7; confidence is insufficient to name the D gene. Specimen: CD8+ T cells from cultured PBMCs, collected from culture after CMV antigen stimulation. The CDR3 has the sequence CASSLWKGSNEQYF. The DNA is as follows: TGTGCCAGCAGTTTATGGAAAGGGTCTAACGAGCAGTACTTC.